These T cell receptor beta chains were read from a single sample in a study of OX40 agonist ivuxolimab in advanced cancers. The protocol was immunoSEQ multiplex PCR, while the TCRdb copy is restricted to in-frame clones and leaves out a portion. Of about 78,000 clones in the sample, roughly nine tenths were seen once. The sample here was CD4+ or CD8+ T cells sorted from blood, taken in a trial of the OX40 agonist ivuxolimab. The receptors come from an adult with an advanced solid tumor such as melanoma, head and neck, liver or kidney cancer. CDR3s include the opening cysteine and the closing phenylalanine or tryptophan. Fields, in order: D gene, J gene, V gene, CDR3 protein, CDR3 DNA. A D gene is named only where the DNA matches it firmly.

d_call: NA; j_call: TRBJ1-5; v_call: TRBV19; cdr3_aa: CASSVRGSPQHF; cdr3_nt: TGTGCCAGTAGTGTACGGGGCTCGCCCCAGCATTTT
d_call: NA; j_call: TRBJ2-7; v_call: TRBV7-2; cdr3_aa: CASSLDGGGFYEQYF; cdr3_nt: TGTGCCAGCAGCTTAGATGGGGGCGGGTTCTACGAGCAGTACTTC
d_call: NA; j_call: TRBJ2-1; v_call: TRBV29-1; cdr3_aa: CSVVQGSGNEQFF; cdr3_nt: TGCAGCGTTGTACAGGGTTCTGGCAATGAGCAGTTCTTC
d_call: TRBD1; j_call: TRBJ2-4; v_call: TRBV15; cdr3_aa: CATSRVRSMGQGASIQYF; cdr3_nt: TGTGCCACCAGCAGAGTTCGGTCGATGGGGCAGGGGGCGAGCATTCAGTACTTC
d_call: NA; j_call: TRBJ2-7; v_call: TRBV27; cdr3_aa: CASSLGRDREQYF; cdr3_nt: TGTGCCAGCAGTTTGGGAAGGGATCGTGAGCAGTACTTC
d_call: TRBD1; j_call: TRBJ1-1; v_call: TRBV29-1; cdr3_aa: CSVGDRGYTEAFF; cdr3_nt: TGCAGCGTGGGGGACAGGGGATACACTGAAGCTTTCTTT
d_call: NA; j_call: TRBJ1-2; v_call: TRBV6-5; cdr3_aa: CASSTGLWGYTF; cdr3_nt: TGTGCCAGCAGTACGGGGCTATGGGGCTACACCTTC
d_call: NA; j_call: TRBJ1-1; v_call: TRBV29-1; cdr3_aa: CSLSGYLMNTEAFF; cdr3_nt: TGCAGCCTGAGTGGGTATTTGATGAACACTGAAGCTTTCTTT
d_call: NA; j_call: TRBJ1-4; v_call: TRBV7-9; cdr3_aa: CASSFEAVNEKLFF; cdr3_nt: TGTGCCAGCAGCTTTGAGGCTGTTAATGAAAAACTGTTTTTT
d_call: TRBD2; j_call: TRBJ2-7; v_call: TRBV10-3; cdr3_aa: CAISWRGGHEQYF; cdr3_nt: TGTGCCATCAGTTGGCGGGGGGGCCACGAGCAGTACTTC
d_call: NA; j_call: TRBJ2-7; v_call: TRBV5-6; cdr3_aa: CASSQSSREQYF; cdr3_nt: TGTGCCAGCAGCCAATCCAGCCGGGAGCAGTACTTC
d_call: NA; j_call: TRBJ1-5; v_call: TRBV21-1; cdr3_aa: CASSTNRGGVYSNQPQHF; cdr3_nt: TGTGCCAGCAGCACCAACAGGGGCGGGGTATATAGCAATCAGCCCCAGCATTTT
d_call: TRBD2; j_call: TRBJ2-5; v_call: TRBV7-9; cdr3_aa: CASTLGTSGQETQYF; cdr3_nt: TGTGCCAGTACCTTAGGTACTAGCGGTCAAGAGACCCAGTACTTC
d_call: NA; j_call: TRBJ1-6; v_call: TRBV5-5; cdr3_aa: CASSRDAPPLHF; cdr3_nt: TGTGCCAGCAGCCGAGATGCCCCACCCCTCCACTTT
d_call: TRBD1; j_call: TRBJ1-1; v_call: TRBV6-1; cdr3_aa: CASSLHRGGTEAFF; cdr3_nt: TGTGCCAGCTCGCTTCACAGGGGAGGCACTGAAGCTTTCTTT
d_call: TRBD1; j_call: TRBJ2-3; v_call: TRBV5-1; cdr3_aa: CASSSTGTGGAADTQYF; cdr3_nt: TGCGCCAGCAGCTCGACCGGGACAGGGGGCGCGGCAGATACGCAGTATTTT
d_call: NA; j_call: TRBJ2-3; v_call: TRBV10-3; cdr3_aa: CAIRRTVTDTQYF; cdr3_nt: TGTGCCATCAGAAGAACAGTTACAGATACGCAGTATTTT
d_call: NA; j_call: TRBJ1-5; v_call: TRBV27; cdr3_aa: CASSLVGAHQPQHF; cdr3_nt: TGTGCCAGCAGCCTCGTCGGTGCTCATCAGCCCCAGCATTTT
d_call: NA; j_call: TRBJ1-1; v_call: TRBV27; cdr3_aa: CASGRLREAGNTEAFF; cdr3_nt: TGTGCCAGCGGTCGACTCCGGGAGGCAGGGAACACTGAAGCTTTCTTT
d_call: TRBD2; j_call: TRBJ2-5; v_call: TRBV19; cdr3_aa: CASSLSGAQETQYF; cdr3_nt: TGTGCCAGTAGCCTTAGCGGGGCCCAAGAGACCCAGTACTTC
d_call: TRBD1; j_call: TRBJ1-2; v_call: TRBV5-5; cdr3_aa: CASSYQGADNYGYTF; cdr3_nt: TGTGCCAGCAGCTACCAGGGGGCGGACAACTATGGCTACACCTTC
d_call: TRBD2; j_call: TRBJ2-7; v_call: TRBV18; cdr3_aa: CASSPRGGLAKKTPSYEQYF; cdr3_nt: TGTGCCAGCTCACCTCGGGGGGGACTAGCGAAGAAGACTCCCTCCTACGAGCAGTACTTC
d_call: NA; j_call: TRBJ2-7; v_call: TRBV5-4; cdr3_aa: CASSSVERSYEQYF; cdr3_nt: TGTGCCAGCAGCTCGGTTGAGAGGAGCTACGAGCAGTACTTC
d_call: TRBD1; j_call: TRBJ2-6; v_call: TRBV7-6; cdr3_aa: CASSYGQGRSGANVLTF; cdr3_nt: TGTGCCAGCAGCTATGGACAGGGGAGGTCTGGGGCCAACGTCCTGACTTTC
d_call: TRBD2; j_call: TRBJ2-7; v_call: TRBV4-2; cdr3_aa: CASSQELAGPGNEQYF; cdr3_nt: TGTGCCAGCAGCCAGGAACTAGCGGGGCCCGGAAACGAGCAGTACTTC
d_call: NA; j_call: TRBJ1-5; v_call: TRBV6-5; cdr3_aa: CASSASGARNQPQHF; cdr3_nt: TGTGCCAGCAGTGCCAGTGGGGCCCGAAATCAGCCCCAGCATTTT
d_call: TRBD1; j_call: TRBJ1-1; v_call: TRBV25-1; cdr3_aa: CASQIQGANTEAFF; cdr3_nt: TGTGCCAGCCAAATACAGGGGGCTAACACTGAAGCTTTCTTT
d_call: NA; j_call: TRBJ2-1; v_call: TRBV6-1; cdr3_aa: CASSTGRLNEQFF; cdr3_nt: TGTGCCAGCAGTACCGGACGCCTGAATGAGCAGTTCTTC
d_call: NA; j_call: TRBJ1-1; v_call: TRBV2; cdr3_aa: CASRRILMNTEAFF; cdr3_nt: TGTGCCAGCAGGAGGATTTTAATGAACACTGAAGCTTTCTTT
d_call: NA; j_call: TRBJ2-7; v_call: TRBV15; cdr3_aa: CATSLRWGEQYF; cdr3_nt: TGTGCCACCAGCCTACGGTGGGGGGAGCAGTACTTC
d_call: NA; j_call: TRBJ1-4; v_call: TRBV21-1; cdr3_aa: CASSVRDRDRGERKLFF; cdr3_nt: TGTGCCAGCAGCGTTCGGGACCGCGATCGAGGGGAAAGAAAACTGTTTTTT
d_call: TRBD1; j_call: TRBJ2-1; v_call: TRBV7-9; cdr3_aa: CASSLAYGTGSYNEQFF; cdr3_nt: TGTGCCAGCAGCTTAGCTTATGGGACAGGGTCGTACAATGAGCAGTTCTTC
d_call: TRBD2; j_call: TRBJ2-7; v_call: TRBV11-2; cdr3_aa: CASRGLAGGRAYEQYF; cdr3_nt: TGTGCCAGCAGAGGGCTAGCGGGAGGGCGCGCCTACGAGCAGTACTTC
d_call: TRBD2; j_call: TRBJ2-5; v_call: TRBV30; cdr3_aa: CAWSLITGGVETQYF; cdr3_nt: TGTGCCTGGAGTTTAATCACGGGGGGGGTAGAGACCCAGTACTTC
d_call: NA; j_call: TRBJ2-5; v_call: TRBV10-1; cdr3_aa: CARPPQETQYF; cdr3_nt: TGCGCCAGGCCCCCCCAAGAGACCCAGTACTTC
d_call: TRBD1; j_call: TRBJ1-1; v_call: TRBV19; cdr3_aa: CASSFRTGRTEAFF; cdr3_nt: TGTGCCAGTAGTTTCAGGACAGGGCGGACTGAAGCTTTCTTT